These 10 T cell receptor beta chains were sequenced from one sample in a study of blood T cell repertoires in COVID-19. The method was immunoSEQ multiplex PCR; TCRdb's version includes in-frame clones alone and lacks a portion of them. The table records around 290,000 clones, about 89% of them present only once. The sequenced sample consisted of PBMCs or T cells enriched from blood (not recorded which). These receptors came from a woman aged 40 to 49 who had recovered from COVID-19.

J is TRBJ1-3 and V is TRBV7-2, with 8 bases aligning to TRBD1. After removal of 2 bases from V and 4 bases from J, the junction contained 10 bases not matched to a gene. This CDR3 has 17 amino acids. Germline-derived CDR1 and CDR2 are SGHTA and FQGNSA. CDR3 amino acids: CASSLRPDRARGNTIYF. The CDR3 DNA reads as TGTGCCAGCAGCTTAAGGCCGGACAGGGCGCGGGGAAACACCATATATTTT.

V gene TRBV18 combines with J gene TRBJ2-1; 10 bases fit TRBD1. With 2 bases clipped from V and 7 bases from J, the junction kept 11 bases outside the gene matches. This CDR3 is built from 17 residues. Germline V CDR1 and CDR2: KGHSH, LQKENI. The CDR3 DNA follows: TGTGCCAGCTCACCATTTGGGGGACAGGGGAGGAAAAATGAGCAGTTCTTC. Translated: CASSPFGGQGRKNEQFF.

CDR3 DNA sequence: TGCGCCAGCAGCCTTGGACAGGGAGCAACTAATGAAAAACTGTTTTTT. This gives the protein CASSLGQGATNEKLFF. J is TRBJ1-4 and V is TRBV4-1; 8 bases agree with TRBD1. The germline gives CDR1 MGHRA, CDR2 YSYEKL. The CDR3 length is 16 residues. Germline trimming cut 4 bases from V and 0 bases from J; bases unmatched to any gene: 4.

V gene TRBV12-3 or TRBV12-4 combines with J gene TRBJ1-2, with D perhaps matching TRBD1 (5 bases). V lost 5 bases to trimming and J lost 2 bases, with 9 bases between them. The CDR3 is 13 amino acids. The CDR3 protein is CASSTDSNYGYTF. As DNA, the CDR3 is TGTGCCAGCAGTACAGACAGCAACTATGGCTACACCTTC.

This clone was detected once. This chain connects TRBV5-6 to TRBJ2-7, with 8 nucleotides matching TRBD2. The germline V gene encodes CDR1 SGHDT and CDR2 YYEEEE. This CDR3 has 13 residues. V shed 4 bases, J shed 6 bases, and the junction held 6 bases outside the gene matches. The CDR3 DNA sequence: TGTGCCAGCAGCCGGCGTCGGGGGGGCGAGCAGTACTTC. The encoded protein is CASSRRRGGEQYF.

On this clone: Other DNA variants within this sample encode the same CDR3. The rearrangement uses TRBV6-5 and TRBJ1-2; D may be TRBD1 (5 bases). The CDR3 sequence is 12 residues long. V lost 2 bases and J lost 8, with 9 bases in between. Germline CDR1 MNHEY, CDR2 SVGAGI. CDR3 loop: CASSYTGGGYTF. CDR3 bases: TGTGCCAGCAGTTACACTGGGGGGGGCTACACCTTC.

The gene calls are TRBV19 and TRBJ1-3; D is unresolved. The V gene lost 1 base and the J gene lost 2 bases, with 6 bases spanning the gap. The V gene's germline CDR1 is LNHDA and CDR2 SQIVND (reference sequence). The CDR3 sequence is 14 residues long. CDR3 sequence (DNA): TGTGCCAGTAGTATAGCGGTCACTGGAAACACCATATATTTT. It yields the protein CASSIAVTGNTIYF.

The CDR3 loop is CASSPETGGGTEAFF. The CDR3 DNA reads as TGTGCCAGCAGCCCGGAGACAGGGGGAGGGACTGAAGCTTTCTTT. The chain joins TRBV6-5 to TRBJ1-1; TRBD1 matches at 9 bases. CDR3 length equals 15 residues. The germline gives CDR1 MNHEY, CDR2 SVGAGI. Trimming removed 6 bases from V and 5 bases from J; junction bases left unmatched: 10.

The chain carries TRBV18 and TRBJ1-2; 9 positions agree with TRBD1. Germline CDR1 is KGHSH and CDR2 is LQKENI. CDR3 size: 18 residues. The V segment lost 5 bases and the J segment 0 bases; nucleotides outside the gene matches: 13. CDR3 coding DNA: TGTGCCAGCTCATCCCCCTTGGGACAGGGCTCAGCTAACTATGGCTACACCTTC. The encoded protein is CASSSPLGQGSANYGYTF. The variable domain in full, with the rest retrieved from reference TRBV18 and TRBJ1-2, is NAGVMQNPRHLVRRRGQEARLRCSPMKGHSHVYWYRQLPEEGLKFMVYLQKENIIDESGMPKERFSAEFPKEGPSILRIQQVVRGDSAAYFCASSSPLGQGSANYGYTFGSGTRLTVV.

The chain combines TRBV5-4 with TRBJ2-5; D possibly corresponds to TRBD2 (6 bases). This CDR3 spans 16 amino acids. Looked up from germline, CDR1 is SGHNT and CDR2 is YYREEE (reference sequence). The V and J ends lost 4 bases and 4 bases respectively, with 20 bases between them. The CDR3 sequence: CASSDGSGRVLETQYF. CDR3 sequence (DNA): TGTGCCAGCAGCGATGGGAGCGGGCGGGTATTAGAGACCCAGTACTTC. The full variable domain, completed using reference TRBV5-4 and TRBJ2-5, is ETGVTQSPTHLIKTRGQQVTLRCSSQSGHNTVSWYQQALGQGPQFIFQYYREEENGRGNFPPRFSGLQFPNYSSELNVNALELDDSALYLCASSDGSGRVLETQYFGPGTRLLVL.